This T cell receptor (beta chain) was documented in a study of cytomegalovirus exposure and HLA in healthy donors. Both 60 Vbeta primers and 13 Jbeta primers went into the PCR. Here immunoSEQ multiplex PCR was the method, and the copy in TCRdb shows in-frame clones only, minus some. The sample has under 200,000 clones; around 68% are singletons. The junction had 14 bases not matched to a gene; V was cut back by 5 bases and J by 7 bases. Germline V CDR1 and CDR2: MDHEN, SYDVKM. The CDR3 is made up of 18 amino acids. This clone occurred once. The source is a man in his forties or fifties in good health and CMV-seronegative. The V gene is TRBV28, the J gene TRBJ2-4, with 13 bases fitting TRBD2. Material for sequencing was PBMCs. The DNA of the CDR3 is TGTGCCAGCAGTCGGCCCGGACTAGCGGGGGCCACTCGGAACATTCAGTACTTC. Its protein is CASSRPGLAGATRNIQYF.